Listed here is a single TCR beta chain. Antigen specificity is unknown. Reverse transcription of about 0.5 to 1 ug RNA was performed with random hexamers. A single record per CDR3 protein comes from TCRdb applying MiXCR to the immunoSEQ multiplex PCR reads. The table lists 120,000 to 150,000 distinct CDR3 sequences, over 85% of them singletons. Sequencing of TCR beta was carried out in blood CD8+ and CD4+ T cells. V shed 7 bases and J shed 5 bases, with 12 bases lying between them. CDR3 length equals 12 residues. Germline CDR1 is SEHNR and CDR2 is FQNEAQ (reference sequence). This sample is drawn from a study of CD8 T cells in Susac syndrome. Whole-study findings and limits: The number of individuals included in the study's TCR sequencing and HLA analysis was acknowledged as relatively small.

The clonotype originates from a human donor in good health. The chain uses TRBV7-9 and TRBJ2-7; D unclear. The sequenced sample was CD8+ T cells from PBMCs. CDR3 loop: CASIGPINEQYF. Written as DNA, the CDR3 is TGTGCCAGCATCGGACCTATTAACGAGCAGTACTTC.